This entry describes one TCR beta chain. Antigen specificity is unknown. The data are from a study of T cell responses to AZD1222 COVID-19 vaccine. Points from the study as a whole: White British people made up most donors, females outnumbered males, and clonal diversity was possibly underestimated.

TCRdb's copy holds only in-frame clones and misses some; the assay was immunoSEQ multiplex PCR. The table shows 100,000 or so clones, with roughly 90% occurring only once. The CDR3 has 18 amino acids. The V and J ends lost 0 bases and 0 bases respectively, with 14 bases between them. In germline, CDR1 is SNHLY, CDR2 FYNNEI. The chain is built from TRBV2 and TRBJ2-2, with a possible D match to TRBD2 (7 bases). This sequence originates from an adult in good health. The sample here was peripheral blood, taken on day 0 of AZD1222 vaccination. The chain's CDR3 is CASSEAQAGTSNTGELFF. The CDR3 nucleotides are TGTGCCAGCAGTGAAGCCCAAGCGGGGACATCGAACACCGGGGAGCTGTTTTTT.